Presented here are 11 T cell receptor beta chains from one specimen sequenced in a study of blood T cell repertoires in COVID-19. Produced via immunoSEQ multiplex PCR; TCRdb's table is partial and in-frame only. The sample consists of 150,000 or so clones, 80% to 90% of them appearing once. Sequenced sample: peripheral blood. All receptors come from a man younger than 35 with COVID-19, enrolled during active disease.

The CDR3 coding sequence is TGTGCCACCAGCGGAAGGACAGGGGGCTATCAGCCCCAGCATTTT. The encoded protein is CATSGRTGGYQPQHF. The chain has TRBV15 and TRBJ1-5; 11 nucleotides match TRBD1. Looked up from germline, CDR1 is LNHNV and CDR2 is YYDKDF (reference sequence). Trimming at V came to 5 bases and at J to 5 bases, leaving 5 bases not matched to a gene. This CDR3 spans 15 amino acids.

This chain connects TRBV18 to TRBJ2-2; a weak D match, TRBD2 (5 bases). The V end was cut by 6 bases, the J end by 0 bases, with 11 bases between. This CDR3 is built from 15 residues. Germline assignment: CDR1 KGHSH and CDR2 LQKENI. CDR3 sequence reads: CASSWTGSNTGELFF. CDR3 coding DNA: TGTGCCAGCTCTTGGACGGGGTCGAACACCGGGGAGCTGTTTTTT.

The chain carries TRBV9 and TRBJ2-3, with TRBD2 matching over 12 bases. V dropped 1 base and J dropped 3; count of bases not matched to a gene: 9. CDR1 is SGDLS, CDR2 YYNGEE, per germline. This CDR3 is built from 18 residues. Here the CDR3 DNA reads TGTGCCAGCAGCGTATACATGACTAGCGGGAGCGGGACAGATACGCAGTATTTT. Translating it yields CASSVYMTSGSGTDTQYF.

The chain recombines TRBV15 with TRBJ2-7; 10 bases match TRBD1. The junction had 10 bases not matched to a gene; V was cut back by 3 bases and J by 5 bases. CDR3 length: 16 residues. Per the germline V gene, CDR1 is LNHNV and CDR2 is YYDKDF (reference sequence). CDR3 in DNA: TGTGCCACCAGCAGGAGGTTGGGACAGGGGAACAACGAGCAGTACTTC. It encodes CATSRRLGQGNNEQYF. Full variable domain (outside the CDR3, taken from reference TRBV15 and TRBJ2-7): DAMVIQNPRYQVTQFGKPVTLSCSQTLNHNVMYWYQQKSSQAPKLLFHYYDKDFNNEADTPDNFQSRRPNTSFCFLDIRSPGLGDTAMYLCATSRRLGQGNNEQYFGPGTRLTVT.

The chain recombines TRBV6-1 with TRBJ2-2; 7 nucleotides agree with TRBD1. Unmatched junction bases numbered 4, after V lost 1 base and J lost 5 bases. Germline CDR1 reads MNHNS; CDR2 reads SASEGT. The CDR3 is made up of 15 amino acids. CDR3 nucleotide sequence: TGTGCCAGCAGTGAAGGACAGGGCGAAACCGGGGAGCTGTTTTTT. It encodes CASSEGQGETGELFF.

The V and J genes are TRBV2 and TRBJ2-1, with TRBD2 matching over 12 bases. J was trimmed by 9 bases and V by 5 bases; bases with no gene match: 14. The CDR3 is made up of 17 amino acids. Looked up from germline, CDR1 is SNHLY and CDR2 is FYNNEI. The CDR3 protein is CASSPSSGRVVLSEQFF. The CDR3 coding sequence is TGTGCCAGCAGTCCCTCTAGCGGGAGGGTTGTCCTAAGTGAGCAGTTCTTC.

The chain uses TRBV20-1 and TRBJ1-1; unclear D gene. V was shortened by 3 bases and J by 4 bases, with 15 bases between the two germline ends. This CDR3 contains 14 residues. The germline gives CDR1 DFQATT, CDR2 SNEGSKA (reference sequence). CDR3 residues: CSASPTGSSTEAFF. Here the CDR3 DNA reads TGCAGTGCTAGTCCGACCGGGTCGAGCACTGAAGCTTTCTTT.

This clone was seen only a few times. The CDR3 is CASSIRLTLNEKLFF. The CDR3 DNA follows: TGTGCCAGTAGTATTCGACTTACGCTTAATGAAAAACTGTTTTTT. The V call is TRBV19, the J call TRBJ1-4; D remains unclear. Germline V CDR1 and CDR2: LNHDA, SQIVND (reference sequence). This CDR3 region has 15 residues. The V end lost 3 bases, the J end lost 4 bases, and 12 bases lay between the germline ends.

The chain couples TRBV15 to TRBJ2-7, with 13 positions matching TRBD2. CDR1 is LNHNV, CDR2 YYDKDF, per germline (reference sequence). The ends lost 1 base at V and 5 bases at J; junction bases unmatched: 5. The CDR3 has 16 amino acids. CDR3 sequence reads: CATSRGGTSGKNEQYF. As DNA, the CDR3 is TGTGCCACCAGCAGAGGAGGGACTAGCGGGAAAAACGAGCAGTACTTC.

The rearrangement links TRBV27 to TRBJ2-5, with a tentative D call TRBD2 (7 bases). Germline V gene data show CDR1 as MNHEY and CDR2 as SMNVEV (reference sequence). The CDR3 runs 16 residues. V was clipped by 0 bases and J by 5 bases, with 16 bases between them. This chain's CDR3 is CASSLSARGLEETQYF. The CDR3, as DNA: TGTGCCAGCAGTTTATCGGCGCGGGGGCTAGAGGAGACCCAGTACTTC.

V gene TRBV10-3 combines with J gene TRBJ2-5, with D perhaps TRBD2 (6 bases). CDR3 length: 16 amino acids. Germline V CDR1 and CDR2: ENHRY, SYGVKD. V was pared by 0 bases and J by 2 bases, with 13 bases between. The CDR3, as DNA: TGTGCCATCAGTGAGTCGACGGGACTGTTGCAAGAGACCCAGTACTTC. Translation gives CAISESTGLLQETQYF.